This TCR beta chain is drawn from a study of T cell clonality in common variable immunodeficiency. Repertoires were generated with immunoSEQ multiplex PCR, while TCRdb's copy carries only in-frame clones and drops some. The sample includes under 30,000 clones, none of them occurring once. Germline CDR1 reads SGHTA; CDR2 reads FQGTGA. The CDR3 sequence is 14 residues long. The study, taken as a whole, reports: Repertoire-complication correlations in CVID were limited by patient heterogeneity. Authors noted CVID clonality's cause needs subpopulation repertoire sequencing.

For this clone: The antigen is undetermined. Read data end 3 residues before the CDR3 end; the end is taken from the germline J gene.

The chain links TRBV7-3 to TRBJ2-3, with 9 bases fitting TRBD1. Sequenced material: peripheral blood mononuclear cells. This sequence originates from a person aged 18 to 75 in good health. Incomplete CDR3 DNA: TGTGCCAGCACCGAAGGGGGGGACAGGGAGACG. Translated: CASTEGGDRET. The full-length CDR3 reads as CASTEGGDRETQYF.